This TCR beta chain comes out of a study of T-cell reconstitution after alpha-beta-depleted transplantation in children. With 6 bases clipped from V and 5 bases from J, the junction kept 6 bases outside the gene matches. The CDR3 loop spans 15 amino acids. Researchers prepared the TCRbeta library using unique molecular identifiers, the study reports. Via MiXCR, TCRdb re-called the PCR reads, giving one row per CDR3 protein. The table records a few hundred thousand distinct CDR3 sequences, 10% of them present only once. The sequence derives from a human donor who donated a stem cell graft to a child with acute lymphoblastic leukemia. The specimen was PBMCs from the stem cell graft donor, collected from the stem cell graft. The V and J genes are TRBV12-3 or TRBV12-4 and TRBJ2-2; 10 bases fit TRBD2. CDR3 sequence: CASRQAGGNTGELFF. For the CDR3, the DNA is TGTGCCAGCAGACAAGCGGGAGGGAATACCGGGGAGCTGTTTTTT.